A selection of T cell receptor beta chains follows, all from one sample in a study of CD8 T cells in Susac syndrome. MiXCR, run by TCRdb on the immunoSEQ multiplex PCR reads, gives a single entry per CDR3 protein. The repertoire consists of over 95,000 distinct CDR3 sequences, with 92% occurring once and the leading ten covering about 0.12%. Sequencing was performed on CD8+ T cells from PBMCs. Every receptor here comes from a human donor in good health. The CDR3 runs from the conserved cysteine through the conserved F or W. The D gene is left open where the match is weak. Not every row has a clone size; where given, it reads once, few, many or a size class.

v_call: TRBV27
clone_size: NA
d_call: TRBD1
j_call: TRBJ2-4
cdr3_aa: CASSSRDSIYKNIQYF
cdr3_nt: TGTGCCAGCAGTTCCCGGGACAGCATTTACAAAAACATTCAGTACTTC

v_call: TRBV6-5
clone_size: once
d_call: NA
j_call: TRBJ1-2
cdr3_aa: CASSYDFSRAILGYTF
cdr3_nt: TGTGCCAGCAGTTACGACTTTTCCAGGGCAATTCTCGGCTACACCTTC

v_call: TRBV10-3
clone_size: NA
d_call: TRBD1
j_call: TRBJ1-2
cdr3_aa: CAIRTGAGGYTF
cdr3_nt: TGTGCCATCAGAACAGGGGCGGGTGGCTACACCTTC

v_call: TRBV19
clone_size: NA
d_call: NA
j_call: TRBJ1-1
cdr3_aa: CATSGMGNTEAFF
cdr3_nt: TGTGCCACTTCCGGGATGGGGAACACTGAAGCTTTCTTT

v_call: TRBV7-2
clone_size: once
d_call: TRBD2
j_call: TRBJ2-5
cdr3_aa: CAYSLGNSGGQETQYF
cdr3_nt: TGTGCCTACAGCTTAGGCAATAGCGGGGGCCAAGAGACCCAGTACTTC

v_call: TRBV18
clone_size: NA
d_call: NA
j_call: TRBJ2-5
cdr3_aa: CASSPEQETQYF
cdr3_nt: TGTGCCAGCTCACCGGAGCAAGAGACCCAGTACTTC

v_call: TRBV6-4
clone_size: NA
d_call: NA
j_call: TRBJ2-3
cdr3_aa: CASSGDSTDTQYF
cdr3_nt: TGTGCCAGCAGTGGCGACAGCACAGATACGCAGTATTTT

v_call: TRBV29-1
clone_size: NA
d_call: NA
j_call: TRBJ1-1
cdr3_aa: CSVDGGGRQSMNTEVFF
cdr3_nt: TGCAGCGTTGACGGCGGAGGGAGGCAGAGCATGAACACTGAAGTTTTCTTT

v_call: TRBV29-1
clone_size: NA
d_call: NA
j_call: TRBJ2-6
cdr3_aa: CSVVDRSGANVLTF
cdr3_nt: TGCAGCGTTGTCGACCGCTCTGGGGCCAACGTCCTGACTTTC

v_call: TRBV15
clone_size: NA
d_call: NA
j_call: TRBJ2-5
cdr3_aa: CATSRDRGGPGETQYF
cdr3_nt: TGTGCCACCAGCAGAGATCGAGGAGGGCCGGGGGAGACCCAGTACTTC

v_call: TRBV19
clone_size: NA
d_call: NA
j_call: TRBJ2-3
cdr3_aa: CASSPTTRRSTDTQYF
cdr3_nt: TGTGCCAGTAGTCCAACTACGAGGAGAAGCACAGATACGCAGTATTTT

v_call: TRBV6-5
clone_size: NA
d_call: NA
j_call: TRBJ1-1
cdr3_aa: CASSYSLGSAKNTEAFF
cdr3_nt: TGTGCCAGCAGTTACTCACTGGGGTCGGCTAAGAACACTGAAGCTTTCTTT

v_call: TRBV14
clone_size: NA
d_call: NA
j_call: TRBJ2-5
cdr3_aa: CASSQAGLRYQETQYF
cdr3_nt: TGTGCCAGCAGCCAAGCGGGCCTGAGGTACCAAGAGACCCAGTACTTC

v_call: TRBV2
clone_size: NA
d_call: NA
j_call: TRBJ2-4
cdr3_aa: CASSEWMGENIQYF
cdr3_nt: TGTGCCAGCAGTGAGTGGATGGGAGAAAACATTCAGTACTTC

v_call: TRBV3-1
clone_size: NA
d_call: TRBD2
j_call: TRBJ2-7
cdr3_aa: CASSPTGTSRDEQYF
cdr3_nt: TGTGCCAGCAGCCCTACCGGGACTAGTAGGGACGAGCAGTACTTC

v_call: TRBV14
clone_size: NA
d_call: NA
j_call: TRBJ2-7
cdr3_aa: CASSLGPYYEQYF
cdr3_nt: TGTGCCAGCAGCCTTGGGCCCTACTACGAGCAGTACTTC

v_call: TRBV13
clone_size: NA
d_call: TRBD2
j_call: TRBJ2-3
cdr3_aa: CASSRLTSGTTDTQYF
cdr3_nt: TGTGCCAGCAGCCGCCTGACTAGCGGGACGACAGATACGCAGTATTTT

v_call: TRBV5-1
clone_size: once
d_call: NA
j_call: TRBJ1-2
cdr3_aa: CASSLATNRRNYGYTF
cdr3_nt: TGCGCCAGCAGCTTAGCCACTAACAGGAGAAACTATGGCTACACCTTC

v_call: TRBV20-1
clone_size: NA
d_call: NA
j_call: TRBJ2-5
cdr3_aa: CSALRDSSETQYF
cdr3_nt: TGCAGTGCTCTCCGGGACTCTTCGGAGACCCAGTACTTC

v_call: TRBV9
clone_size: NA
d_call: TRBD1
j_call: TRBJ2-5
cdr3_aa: CASSPRQGQETQYF
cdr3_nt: TGTGCCAGCAGCCCGAGACAGGGCCAAGAGACCCAGTACTTC

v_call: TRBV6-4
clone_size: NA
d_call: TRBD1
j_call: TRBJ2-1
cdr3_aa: CASSDGQGSVLEQFF
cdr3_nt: TGTGCCAGCAGTGACGGACAGGGGTCGGTGTTAGAGCAGTTCTTC

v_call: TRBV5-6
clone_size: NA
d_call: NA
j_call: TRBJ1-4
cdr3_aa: CASSFDDRTNEKLFF
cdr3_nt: TGTGCCAGCAGCTTCGATGACAGAACTAATGAAAAACTGTTTTTT

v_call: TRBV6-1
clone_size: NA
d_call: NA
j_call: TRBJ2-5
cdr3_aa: CASRASRGPQIRETQYF
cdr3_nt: TGTGCCAGCAGGGCCTCGCGCGGCCCTCAGATCCGGGAGACCCAGTACTTC

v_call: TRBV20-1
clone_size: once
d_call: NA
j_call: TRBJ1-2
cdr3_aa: CSASNRVGYGYTF
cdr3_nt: TGCAGTGCTAGCAACAGGGTCGGATATGGCTACACCTTC

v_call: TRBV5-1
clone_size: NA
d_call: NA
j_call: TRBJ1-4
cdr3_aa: CASSLGAGEKLFF
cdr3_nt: TGCGCCAGCAGCTTGGGGGCAGGTGAAAAACTGTTTTTT

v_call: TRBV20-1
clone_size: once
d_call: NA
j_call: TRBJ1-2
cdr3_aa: CSARGGVYGYTF
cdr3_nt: TGCAGTGCTAGAGGGGGAGTATATGGCTACACCTTC

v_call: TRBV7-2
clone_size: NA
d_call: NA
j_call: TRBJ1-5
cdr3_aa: CASSLDGYSNQPQHF
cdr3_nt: TGTGCCAGCAGCTTAGACGGCTATAGCAATCAGCCCCAGCATTTT

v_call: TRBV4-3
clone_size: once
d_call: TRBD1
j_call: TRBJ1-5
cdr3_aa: CASSQSTGFNQPQHF
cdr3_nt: TGCGCCAGCAGCCAATCGACAGGGTTTAATCAGCCCCAGCATTTT

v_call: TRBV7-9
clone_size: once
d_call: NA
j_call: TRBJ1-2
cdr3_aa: CASSLEQGVGYTF
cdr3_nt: TGTGCCAGCAGCTTAGAACAGGGAGTGGGCTACACCTTC

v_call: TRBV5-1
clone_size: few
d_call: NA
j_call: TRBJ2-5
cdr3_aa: CASSLSVKETQYF
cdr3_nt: TGCGCCAGCAGCTTATCGGTAAAGGAGACCCAGTACTTC

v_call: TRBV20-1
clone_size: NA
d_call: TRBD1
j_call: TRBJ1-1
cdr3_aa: CSAFIEGARGTEAFF
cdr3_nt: TGCAGTGCCTTCATTGAGGGGGCTAGGGGCACTGAAGCTTTCTTT

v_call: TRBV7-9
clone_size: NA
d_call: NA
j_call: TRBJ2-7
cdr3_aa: CASSLGGGMREQYF
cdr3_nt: TGTGCCAGCAGCTTAGGAGGAGGGATGAGGGAGCAGTACTTC

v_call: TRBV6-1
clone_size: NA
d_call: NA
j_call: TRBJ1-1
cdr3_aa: CASSEAGYRFVTEAFF
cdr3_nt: TGTGCCAGCAGTGAGGCAGGCTACCGTTTCGTGACTGAAGCTTTCTTT

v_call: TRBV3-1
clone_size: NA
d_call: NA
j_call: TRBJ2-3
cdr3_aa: CASSQELRLLTSLRGDTQYF
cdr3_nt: TGTGCCAGCAGCCAAGAACTCCGGCTACTCACCTCCCTCCGAGGAGATACGCAGTATTTT

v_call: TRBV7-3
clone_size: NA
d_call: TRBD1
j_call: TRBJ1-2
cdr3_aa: CASSLSQGDYGYTF
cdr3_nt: TGTGCCAGCAGCTTATCGCAGGGGGACTATGGCTACACCTTC

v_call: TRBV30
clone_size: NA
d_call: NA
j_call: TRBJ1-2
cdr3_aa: CAAGFYGYTF
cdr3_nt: TGTGCCGCGGGATTCTATGGCTACACCTTC

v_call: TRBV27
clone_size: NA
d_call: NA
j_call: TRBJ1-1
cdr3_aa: CASRMGVEAFF
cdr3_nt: TGTGCCAGTAGAATGGGGGTTGAAGCTTTCTTT

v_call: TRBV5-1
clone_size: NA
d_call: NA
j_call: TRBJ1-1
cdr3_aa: CASSLGTDSENTEAFF
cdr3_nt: TGCGCCAGCAGCTTGGGGACGGACAGCGAGAACACTGAAGCTTTCTTT

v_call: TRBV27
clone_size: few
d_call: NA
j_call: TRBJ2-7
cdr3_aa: CASRIVTSSTYEQYF
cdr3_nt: TGTGCCAGCAGGATCGTCACAAGTTCCACCTACGAGCAGTACTTC

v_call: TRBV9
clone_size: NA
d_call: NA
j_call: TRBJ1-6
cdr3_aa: CASSVGGDDSPLHF
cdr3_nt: TGTGCCAGCAGCGTCGGAGGGGACGATTCACCCCTCCACTTT

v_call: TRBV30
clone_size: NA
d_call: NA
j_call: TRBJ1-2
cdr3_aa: CAWSVARQGSSGYTF
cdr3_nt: TGTGCCTGGAGTGTAGCCCGGCAGGGGAGCAGTGGCTACACCTTC

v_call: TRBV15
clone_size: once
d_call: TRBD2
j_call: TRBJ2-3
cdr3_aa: CATSRDRLAGAVDTQYF
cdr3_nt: TGTGCCACCAGCAGAGATCGGCTAGCGGGAGCAGTAGATACGCAGTATTTT

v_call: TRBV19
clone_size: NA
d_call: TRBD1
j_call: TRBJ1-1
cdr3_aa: CASSWHRGLANTEAFF
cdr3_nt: TGTGCCAGTAGTTGGCACAGGGGGCTAGCGAACACTGAAGCTTTCTTT

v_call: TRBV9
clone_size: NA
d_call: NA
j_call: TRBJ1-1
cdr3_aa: CASSVALEGGTEAFF
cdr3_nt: TGTGCCAGCAGCGTAGCATTGGAGGGGGGCACTGAAGCTTTCTTT

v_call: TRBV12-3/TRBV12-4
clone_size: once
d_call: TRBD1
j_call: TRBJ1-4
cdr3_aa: CAVQGDQNEKLFF
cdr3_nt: TGTGCCGTCCAGGGGGATCAGAATGAAAAACTGTTTTTT

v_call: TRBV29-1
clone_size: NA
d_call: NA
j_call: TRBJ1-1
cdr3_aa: CSASPAQGAFF
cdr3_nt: TGCAGCGCGAGTCCTGCACAGGGAGCTTTCTTT

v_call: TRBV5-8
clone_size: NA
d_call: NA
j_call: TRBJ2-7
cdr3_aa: CASSPLELSYEQYF
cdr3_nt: TGTGCCAGCAGCCCCCTCGAGTTGTCCTACGAGCAGTACTTC

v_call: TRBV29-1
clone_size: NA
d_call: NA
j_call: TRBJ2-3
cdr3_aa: CSVEGGADTQYF
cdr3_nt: TGCAGCGTTGAAGGGGGGGCCGATACGCAGTATTTT

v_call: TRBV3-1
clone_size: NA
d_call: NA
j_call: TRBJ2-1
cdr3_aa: CASSQVGEQFF
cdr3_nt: TGTGCCAGCAGCCAAGTGGGGGAGCAGTTCTTC

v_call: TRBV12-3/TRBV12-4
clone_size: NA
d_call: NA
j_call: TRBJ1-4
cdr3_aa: CASSFGVNEKLFF
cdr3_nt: TGTGCCAGCAGTTTCGGGGTTAATGAAAAACTGTTTTTT

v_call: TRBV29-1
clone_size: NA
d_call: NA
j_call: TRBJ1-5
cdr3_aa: CSVATGGDQPQHF
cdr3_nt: TGCAGCGTGGCGACAGGAGGTGATCAGCCCCAGCATTTT

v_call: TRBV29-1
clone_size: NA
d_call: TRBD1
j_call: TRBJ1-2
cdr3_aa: CSVDLGQGYLYGYTF
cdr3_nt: TGCAGCGTTGACTTAGGACAGGGATACCTCTATGGCTACACCTTC

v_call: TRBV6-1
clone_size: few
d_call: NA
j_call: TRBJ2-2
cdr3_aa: CASSEMADGTGELFF
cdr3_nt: TGTGCCAGCAGTGAAATGGCAGACGGCACCGGGGAGCTGTTTTTT

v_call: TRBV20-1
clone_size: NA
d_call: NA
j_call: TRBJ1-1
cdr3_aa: CSARDPARNTEAFF
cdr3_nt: TGCAGTGCTAGAGATCCGGCGCGGAACACTGAAGCTTTCTTT

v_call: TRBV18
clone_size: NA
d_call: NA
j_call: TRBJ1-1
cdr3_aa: CASSPGTPDNTEAFF
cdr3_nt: TGTGCCAGCTCACCCGGGACTCCAGACAACACTGAAGCTTTCTTT

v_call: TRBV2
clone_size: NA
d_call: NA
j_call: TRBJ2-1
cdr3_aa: CASSPIRPTAYNEQFF
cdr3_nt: TGTGCCAGCAGCCCTATTAGGCCAACGGCCTACAATGAGCAGTTCTTC

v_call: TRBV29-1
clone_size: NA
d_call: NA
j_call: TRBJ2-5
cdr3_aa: CSVVQSETQYF
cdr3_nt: TGCAGCGTTGTACAGTCGGAGACCCAGTACTTC

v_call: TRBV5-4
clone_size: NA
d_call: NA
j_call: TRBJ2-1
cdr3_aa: CASSLAKDRYNEQFF
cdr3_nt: TGTGCCAGCAGCTTGGCCAAGGACCGATACAATGAGCAGTTCTTC